The clone carrying this T cell receptor beta chain has more than one count but fewer than ten. The target antigen is unknown. The sample comes from a study of T-cell memory formation after mild COVID-19. Study context: In these data, TCR clusters were largely donor specific. Findings and limits, study-wide: Nothing confirmed that second-wave clones peaking on day 37 were specific for SARS-CoV-2. Memory from before infection featured some responding clones, which suggests cross-reactive memory joined. Day 15 to 85 contracting clones showed balanced CD4/CD8; day 15 to 37 expanders favored CD4+.

The CDR3 has 15 amino acids. Trimming removed 7 bases from V and 6 bases from J, with 19 bases in between. The germline V gene has CDR1 KGHDR and CDR2 SFDVKD. TCRdb redid the calling of the 5' RACE reads with MiXCR, one entry per CDR3 protein. The sample contains about 430,000 distinct CDR3 sequences, roughly 18% of which appear only once. This TCR was sampled from a man between 18 and 29 years old who had mild COVID-19 (a few samples of this study predate the infection). Cell type and time point are not known. The sequencing sample was made of PBMCs or a T cell subset sorted from them (not recorded which). The chain combines TRBV24-1 with TRBJ2-3, with D tentatively TRBD1 or TRBD2 (5 bases each). In DNA, the CDR3 is TGTGCCACCAGCTCGGGACGGCTGGATATCGATACGCAGTATTTT. Protein product: CATSSGRLDIDTQYF.